The 15 T cell receptor beta chains below all came from one sample that was sequenced in a study of T-cell memory formation after mild COVID-19. Each CDR3 protein is one row after TCRdb ran MiXCR on the 5' RACE reads. The sample consists of about 540,000 distinct CDR3 sequences, over 20% of them appearing once. The sample was PBMCs or a T cell subset sorted from them (not recorded which). The receptor source for this set is an adult woman who had mild COVID-19 (a few samples of this study predate the infection). Cell type and time point are not known.

The rearrangement uses TRBV12-3 or TRBV12-4 and TRBJ2-2, with 7 nucleotides matching TRBD2. V gave up 3 bases and J gave up 7 bases; unmatched junction bases: 5. The CDR3 is made up of 14 amino acids. The CDR3 coding sequence is TGTGCCAGCAGTTTGTGGGAGGGCCGCGGGGAGCTGTTTTTT. Translation: CASSLWEGRGELFF.

The chain combines TRBV21-1 with TRBJ2-5. TRBV21-1 is an annotated pseudogene. This CDR3 contains 15 residues. CDR3 coding DNA: TGTGCCAGCAGCAAAGCGACCAGATTACGGGAGACCCAGTACTTC. It encodes CASSKATRLRETQYF.

The V gene is TRBV12-3 or TRBV12-4, the J gene TRBJ1-2, with 8 bases identical to TRBD1. Germline trimming cut 6 bases from V and 3 bases from J; bases unmatched to any gene: 3. This CDR3 region has 13 residues. This CDR3 is CASRDREDYGYTF. The CDR3 DNA sequence: TGTGCCAGCAGGGACAGGGAGGACTATGGCTACACCTTC.

This clonotype was picked up a small number of times. The genes are TRBV20-1 and TRBJ2-1; the match to TRBD2 covers 7 bases. V dropped 1 base and J dropped 6; count of bases not matched to a gene: 9. Germline CDR1 is DFQATT and CDR2 is SNEGSKA (reference sequence). The CDR3 spans 15 residues. For the CDR3, the DNA is TGCAGTGCTAGAGGGACTGGCGGGAGTTTCAATGAGCAGTTCTTC. As protein: CSARGTGGSFNEQFF.

This chain connects TRBV12-3 or TRBV12-4 to TRBJ1-1; the D gene is possibly TRBD1 (6 bases). V was trimmed by 4 bases and J by 0 bases, leaving 9 bases between them. The CDR3 runs 14 residues. The DNA for the CDR3 is TGTGCCAGCAGTTCCCCAGGGGTGAACACTGAAGCTTTCTTT. The encoded protein is CASSSPGVNTEAFF.

The chain employs TRBV7-3 and TRBJ2-3, with D possibly being TRBD2 (6 bases). This CDR3 has 16 amino acids. The germline V gene has CDR1 SGHTA and CDR2 FQGTGA. Trimming took off 5 bases at V and 5 bases at J, with 20 bases between the two ends. CDR3 loop: CASSKHTSGVRDTQYF. CDR3 bases: TGTGCCAGCAGCAAACACACATCGGGAGTGCGAGATACGCAGTATTTT.

The chain has TRBV7-9 and TRBJ1-1; unclear D gene. V was cut by 5 bases and J by 1 base, with 14 bases left in between. In germline, CDR1 is SEHNR, CDR2 FQNEAQ (reference sequence). The CDR3 spans 15 residues. The CDR3 loop reads CASSGPKSGNTEAFF. CDR3 nucleotide sequence: TGTGCCAGCAGCGGGCCCAAATCCGGGAACACTGAAGCTTTCTTT.

The chain has TRBV30 and TRBJ1-2; D is possibly TRBD1 (5 bases). Germline V gene sequence: CDR1 GTSNPN, CDR2 SVGIG (reference sequence). Deletions cut 3 bases from V and 8 bases from J, with 19 bases between. The CDR3 totals 14 residues. The CDR3 here is CAWRGMGPSGGYTF. The DNA for the CDR3 is TGTGCCTGGAGGGGAATGGGACCTAGTGGGGGCTACACCTTC.

This chain links TRBV6-2 or TRBV6-3 with TRBJ2-7, with 7 bases lining up with TRBD2. The CDR3 sequence is 14 residues long. Germline CDR1 is MNHEY and CDR2 is SVGEGT. V lost 2 bases to trimming and J lost 4 bases; unmatched junction nucleotides: 5. CDR3 coding DNA: TGTGCCAGCAGTTACCGTCTAGCGGCTTACGAGCAGTACTTC. Amino acid sequence: CASSYRLAAYEQYF.

This clonotype was seen a few times. This chain links TRBV20-1 with TRBJ2-7; TRBD2 might be the D (6 bases). CDR3 size: 16 residues. Germline values: CDR1 DFQATT, CDR2 SNEGSKA (reference sequence). V lost 0 bases to trimming and J lost 0 bases, with 15 bases between them. The DNA of the CDR3 is TGCAGTGCTAGAGACCCCGGAGGGAGCGACTCCTACGAGCAGTACTTC. Amino acid sequence: CSARDPGGSDSYEQYF.

The sample holds a few counts of this clonotype. The chain carries TRBV29-1 and TRBJ2-7; the D gene could be TRBD1 or TRBD2 (6 bases each). Germline CDR1 reads SQVTM; CDR2 reads ANQGSEA. Trimming shortened V by 5 bases and J by 2 bases, and 16 bases separated the two germline ends. The CDR3 consists of 14 residues. CDR3 amino acids: CSVRGGKGTYEQYF. CDR3 bases: TGCAGCGTTAGAGGGGGGAAGGGGACCTACGAGCAGTACTTC.

This clonotype was counted between two and nine times. The gene calls are TRBV12-3 or TRBV12-4 and TRBJ2-7, with D tentatively TRBD1 (5 bases). This CDR3 contains 13 residues. Deletions cut 1 base from V and 6 bases from J, with 10 bases between. The CDR3 is CASSLVGVGEQYF. The CDR3, as DNA: TGTGCCAGCAGTTTAGTAGGGGTGGGCGAGCAGTACTTC.

This clonotype has only a few counts. DNA for the CDR3: TGTGCCAGCAGTTACTCGGGACAGGGGATGAGTGTGACCGGGGAGCTGTTTTTT. This codes for CASSYSGQGMSVTGELFF. J is TRBJ2-2 and V is TRBV6-5; 10 positions agree with TRBD1. Germline trimming cut 0 bases from V and 5 bases from J; bases unmatched to any gene: 9. Germline V lookup: CDR1 MNHEY, CDR2 SVGAGI. The CDR3 length is 18 residues.

This chain connects TRBV5-1 to TRBJ1-4, with 8 bases fitting TRBD1. V shed 0 bases, J shed 12 bases, and the junction held 13 bases outside the gene matches. This CDR3 is 16 amino acids long. Germline CDR1 is SGHRS and CDR2 is YFSETQ. DNA for the CDR3: TGCGCCAGCAGCTTGGGGGCCGGGACAGGCCCAGCGGAACTGTTTTTT. It codes for CASSLGAGTGPAELFF.

This clonotype was observed a handful of times. The chain carries TRBV5-1 and TRBJ2-5, with a possible D match to TRBD1 (6 bases). Germline CDR1 and CDR2: SGHRS and YFSETQ. The CDR3 has 14 residues. The V end lost 9 bases, the J end lost 3 bases, and 18 bases lay between the germline ends. CDR3 in DNA: TGCGCCACCCGCGAAGGACAGATGAAAGAGACCCAGTACTTC. This encodes CATREGQMKETQYF.